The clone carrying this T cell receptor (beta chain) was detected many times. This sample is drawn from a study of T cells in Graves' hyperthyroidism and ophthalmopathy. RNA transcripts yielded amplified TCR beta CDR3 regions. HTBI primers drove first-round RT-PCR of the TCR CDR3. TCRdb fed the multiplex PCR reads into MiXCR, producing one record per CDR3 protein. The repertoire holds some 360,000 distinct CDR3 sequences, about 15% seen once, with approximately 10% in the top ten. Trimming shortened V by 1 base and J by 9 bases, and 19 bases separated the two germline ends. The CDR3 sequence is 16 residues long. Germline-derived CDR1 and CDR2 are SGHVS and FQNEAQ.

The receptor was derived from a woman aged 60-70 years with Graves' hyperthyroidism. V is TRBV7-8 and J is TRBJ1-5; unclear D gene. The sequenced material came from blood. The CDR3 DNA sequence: TGTGCCAGCAGCTTAGGAGTCGGACCTCCAATCAGGCCCCAGCATTTT. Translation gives CASSLGVGPPIRPQHF.